This T cell receptor (beta chain) was observed in a study of blood T cells in healthy people across ages. This clonotype has only a few counts. Germline-derived CDR1 and CDR2 are SGDLS and YYNGEE. The germline V and J ends were trimmed by 3 bases and 6 bases, with 9 bases remaining between them. This CDR3 is built from 13 residues. It was with a sample-barcoded 5' primer and a J-beta primer mix that a second PCR of roughly 7 to 12 cycles was run. TCRdb reprocessed the 5' RACE reads via MiXCR and lists one record per CDR3 protein. The repertoire includes 500,000 to 550,000 distinct CDR3 sequences, nearly 25% of them detected once, and approximately 10% sits in the top ten. The data were also submitted as part of a second study, on T cells of mothers and their children.

The chain couples TRBV9 to TRBJ1-4; D perhaps matches TRBD1 (5 bases). The clonotype was recovered from a boy between 10 and 17 years old in good health. The sample consisted of blood. CDR3 in amino acids: CASSAGGDEKLFF. The CDR3 DNA follows: TGTGCCAGCAGCGCCGGGGGAGATGAAAAACTGTTTTTT.